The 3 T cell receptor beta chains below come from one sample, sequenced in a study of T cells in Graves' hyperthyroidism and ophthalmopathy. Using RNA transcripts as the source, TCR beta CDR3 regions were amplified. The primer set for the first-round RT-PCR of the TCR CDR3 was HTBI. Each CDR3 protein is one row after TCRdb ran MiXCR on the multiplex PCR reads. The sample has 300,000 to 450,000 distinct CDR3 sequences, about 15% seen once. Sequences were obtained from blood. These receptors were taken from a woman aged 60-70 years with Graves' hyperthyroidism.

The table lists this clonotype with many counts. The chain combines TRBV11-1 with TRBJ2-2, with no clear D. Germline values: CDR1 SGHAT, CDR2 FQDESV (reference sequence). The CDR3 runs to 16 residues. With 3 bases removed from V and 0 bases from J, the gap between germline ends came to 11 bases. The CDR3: CASSFNGGSNTGELFF. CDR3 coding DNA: TGTGCCAGCAGCTTCAATGGTGGTTCGAACACCGGGGAGCTGTTTTTT. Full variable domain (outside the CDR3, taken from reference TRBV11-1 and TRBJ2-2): EAEVAQSPRYKITEKSQAVAFWCDPISGHATLYWYRQILGQGPELLVQFQDESVVDDSQLPKDRFSAERLKGVDSTLKIQPAELGDSAMYLCASSFNGGSNTGELFFGEGSRLTVL.

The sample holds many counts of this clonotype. The CDR3 loop is CASSEGRRDRFETQYF. The DNA for the CDR3 is TGTGCCAGCAGTGAAGGCAGAAGGGACAGGTTCGAGACCCAGTACTTC. This chain joins TRBV6-1 and TRBJ2-5; 8 bases align to TRBD1. V gave up 1 base and J gave up 5 bases; unmatched junction bases: 9. The CDR3 is 16 residues long. In germline, CDR1 is MNHNS, CDR2 SASEGT.

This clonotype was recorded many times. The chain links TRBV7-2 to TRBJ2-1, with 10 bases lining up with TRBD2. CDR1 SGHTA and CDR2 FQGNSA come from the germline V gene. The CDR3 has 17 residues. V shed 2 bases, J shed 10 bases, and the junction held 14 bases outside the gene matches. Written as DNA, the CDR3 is TGTGCCAGCAGCTTATTCGATCGTAGCGGGAGGTTGGGGGAGCAGTTCTTC. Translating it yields CASSLFDRSGRLGEQFF.